Given below is one T cell receptor (beta chain) in context. Its specificity is unknown. The data are from a study of shared clonotypes between healthy human individuals. Points from the study as a whole: Naive subsets usually exceeded memory subsets in estimated richness. Among donors, the sharing of clonotypes was expected to be influenced by sequencing depth. For sorted subsets, rarefaction showed incomplete sequencing despite large depth. Lower generation probabilities were found for non-shared clonotypes than for those shared by all four donors.

Germline values: CDR1 MGHRA, CDR2 YSYEKL. The CDR3 length is 16 residues. Trimming cost V 2 bases and J 2 bases; bases outside gene matches: 6. Cells designated naive CD8 were CD45RO-negative and were positively selected for CCR7, with terminally differentiated effector memory CD45RA+ cells excluded. The protocol was immunoSEQ multiplex PCR, while the TCRdb copy is restricted to in-frame clones and leaves out a portion. The sample shows roughly 2 million clones, just under 95% of them seen only once. The chain carries TRBV4-1 and TRBJ2-5; 9 bases fit TRBD1. Sequencing was performed on naive CD8+ T cells sorted from blood. The clonotype was recovered from a man aged 18 to 29 in good health. The CDR3 is CASSQLGQGLQETQYF. CDR3 in DNA: TGCGCCAGCAGCCAACTAGGACAGGGGCTTCAAGAGACCCAGTACTTC.